This record covers a single T cell receptor (beta chain). Here immunoSEQ multiplex PCR was the method, and the copy in TCRdb shows in-frame clones only, minus some. The sample shows about 380,000 clones, 88% of them seen only once. This specimen belongs to a study of blood T cell repertoires in COVID-19. Study in general: Italy, Spain and the United States were the sources of the convalescent and acute COVID-19 samples. In each case, the material was cDNA or gDNA derived from T cells, B-cell-depleted T cells, or PBMCs.

Germline-derived CDR1 and CDR2 are MDHEN and SYDVKM. The length of the CDR3 is 16 residues. The ends were cut back, 8 bases at V and 0 bases at J, with 17 bases in the middle. Cohorts were assigned according to the clinical history that participants reported. Two negative PCRs, clearance, or symptom resolution had been documented for recovered Cohort 3 donors. The sample was PBMCs or T cells enriched from blood (not recorded which). The chain joins TRBV28 to TRBJ1-3; possible D gene TRBD1, 6 bases. This receptor was identified in a woman in her late teens or twenties who had recovered from COVID-19. CDR3 sequence (DNA): TGTGCCAGCTCCAGGTTGGACAGCTACTCTGGAAACACCATATATTTT. Its protein is CASSRLDSYSGNTIYF.